Reported below is one T cell receptor (beta chain). This sample is drawn from a study of blood T cell repertoires in COVID-19. About the study: From T cells, B-cell-depleted T cells, or PBMCs came the material, which was cDNA or gDNA.

Study processing details: Estimation of nucleated cell counts relied on the amplification of reference gene primers. Libraries were prepared by immunoSEQ multiplex PCR; TCRdb keeps only in-frame clonotypes and omits some of them. V, J and clone size derive from that table, while D and trimming were established from the DNA sequence. This table holds 100,000 or so clones, 75% to 90% found once. The CDR3 covers 17 residues. V lost 4 bases and J lost 3; bases outside the gene matches: 14. Germline values: CDR1 SGHNT, CDR2 YENEEA. Sequencing input: peripheral blood. This sequence originates from a woman in her 70s with active or convalescent COVID-19. The rearrangement links TRBV11-3 to TRBJ1-2, with 7 nucleotides matching TRBD1. The CDR3 DNA follows: TGTGCCAGCAGCTCCGACTCTTGGGACAGCTTTGACTATGGCTACACCTTC. Translation: CASSSDSWDSFDYGYTF.